This entry features one TCR beta chain sequence. CDR1 is MNHEY, CDR2 SVGAGI, per germline. The length of the CDR3 is 14 residues. Losses at the gene ends were 6 bases for V and 7 bases for J; bases not matched to a gene: 4. These data are taken from a study of blood T cell repertoires in COVID-19. As for the study in general: The cDNA or gDNA used as material had been derived from T cells, B-cell-depleted T cells, or PBMCs.

Measured with immunoSEQ multiplex PCR; TCRdb has only the in-frame clones, and not every one. Here the sample spans tens of thousands of clones, approximately 70% being singletons. This TCR came from a woman aged 70-85 years with acute or convalescent COVID-19. The material sequenced was peripheral blood. The J gene is TRBJ2-1, the V gene TRBV6-5; TRBD2 matches 12 bases. The CDR3: CASRGTSGWNEQFF. DNA of the CDR3: TGTGCCAGCAGGGGGACTAGCGGGTGGAATGAGCAGTTCTTC.